This T cell receptor beta chain was captured by sequencing in a study of blood T cell repertoires in COVID-19. Assay used: immunoSEQ multiplex PCR; TCRdb lists only in-frame clones, some missing. The sample holds 110,000 to 150,000 clones, 87% seen once. Germline values: CDR1 SGHNT, CDR2 YYREEE (reference sequence). With 4 bases removed from V and 6 bases from J, the gap between germline ends came to 10 bases. This CDR3 region has 13 residues. The sequence was obtained from a man in his 60s who had recovered from COVID-19. The gene calls are TRBV5-4 and TRBJ2-2; possibly TRBD2 for D (5 bases). Material: PBMCs or T cells enriched from blood (not recorded which). The CDR3 nucleotides are TGTGCCAGCAGCCCCGAGGGTCCCGGGGAGCTGTTTTTT. It codes for CASSPEGPGELFF.